The 22 T cell receptor beta chains given below trace back to one sample, sequenced in a study of T cells in Graves' hyperthyroidism and ophthalmopathy. Amplified TCR beta CDR3 regions derived from RNA transcripts. TCR CDR3 underwent first-round RT-PCR with the HTBI primer set. TCRdb re-called the multiplex PCR reads with MiXCR, one entry per CDR3 protein. Of approximately 560,000 distinct CDR3 sequences in the sample, approximately 14% were seen once. Sequencing was done on a sample of blood. Receptors originate from a woman in her twenties or thirties with Graves' hyperthyroidism.

CDR3 loop: CASSTNQGPGELFF. In nucleotides, the CDR3 is TGTGCCAGCAGCACCAACCAGGGCCCCGGGGAGCTGTTTTTT. The gene calls are TRBV6-1 and TRBJ2-2, with D maybe TRBD1 (5 bases). CDR3 length: 14 amino acids. CDR1 and CDR2 from the germline V gene are MNHNS and SASEGT. The ends were cut back, 6 bases at V and 6 bases at J, with 14 bases in the middle.

The CDR3 coding sequence is TGTGCCAGCACAAGAGGGTACTACAATGAGCAGTTCTTC. Encoded protein: CASTRGYYNEQFF. This chain connects TRBV12-3 or TRBV12-4 to TRBJ2-1, with D perhaps matching TRBD2 (5 bases). V was shortened by 7 bases and J by 3 bases, with 10 bases between the two germline ends. CDR3 length: 13 residues.

This clonotype has more than one count but fewer than ten. This chain links TRBV19 with TRBJ1-5; a weak D match, TRBD1 (6 bases). CDR1 and CDR2 (germline): LNHDA, SQIVND (reference sequence). The V gene lost 6 bases and the J gene lost 7 bases, with 10 bases spanning the gap. The CDR3 consists of 12 residues. The DNA for the CDR3 is TGTGCCAGTAGAGAGGGGGAGCAGCCCCAGCATTTT. The encoded protein is CASREGEQPQHF.

This clonotype has more than one count but fewer than ten. This chain uses TRBV27 with TRBJ1-1, with 7 nucleotides matching TRBD1. Per the germline V gene, CDR1 is MNHEY and CDR2 is SMNVEV (reference sequence). The J segment lost 3 bases and the V segment lost 2 bases, leaving 6 bases of the junction unmatched. The CDR3 totals 15 residues. CDR3: CASSLGPGGDTEAFF. The CDR3 nucleotides read TGTGCCAGCAGTTTAGGCCCAGGGGGGGACACTGAAGCTTTCTTT.

This clonotype has a count of ten or more. The chain combines TRBV11-2 with TRBJ2-7; 11 bases align to TRBD2. Germline CDR1 and CDR2: SGHAT and FQNNGV. CDR3 length: 15 residues. V lost 5 bases to trimming and J lost 4 bases; unmatched junction nucleotides: 7. The CDR3 DNA is TGTGCCAGCAGCGGAACCGGGACTAGCGGATACGAGCAGTACTTC. It translates to CASSGTGTSGYEQYF.

This clonotype was counted at least ten times. V and J are TRBV7-8 and TRBJ2-5, with unresolved D. V lost 2 bases and J 5 bases, leaving 12 bases between the germline ends. Germline V CDR1 and CDR2: SGHVS, FQNEAQ. The CDR3 loop spans 14 amino acids. The CDR3 coding sequence is TGTGCCAGCAGCTTATCAGCGTATGGGGAGACCCAGTACTTC. This gives the protein CASSLSAYGETQYF.

The table lists this clonotype with a few counts. The chain couples TRBV20-1 to TRBJ1-5; TRBD1 might be the D (5 bases). Trimming removed 2 bases at V and 8 bases at J, with 13 bases between. There are 13 residues in the CDR3. Germline loops: CDR1 DFQATT, CDR2 SNEGSKA (reference sequence). In DNA form, the CDR3 reads TGCAGTGCTAGATCCGGGGCAGTCGAGCCCCAGCATTTT. As protein: CSARSGAVEPQHF.

This clonotype has at least ten counts. Sequence at one end of the junction differs from germline and may be a read error. The chain links TRBV7-2 to TRBJ1-1, with D possibly matching TRBD1 (6 bases). Germline CDR1 reads SGHTA; CDR2 reads FQGNSA. CDR3 length: 13 residues. The CDR3 spells CASSLVQGTEAFF. The CDR3 DNA reads as TGCGCCAGCAGCTTGGTTCAGGGGACTGAAGCTTTCTTT.

This clonotype was recorded at least ten times. CDR3 DNA sequence: TGTGCCTGGAGTAGAGGCAGTGGGCCCACTGAAGCTTTCTTT. Translation gives CAWSRGSGPTEAFF. The J gene is TRBJ1-1, the V gene TRBV30; the D is unclear. The germline CDR1 and CDR2 sequences are GTSNPN and SVGIG (reference sequence). The CDR3 covers 14 residues. Trimming stripped 2 bases from V and 4 bases from J, with 14 bases between.

The table lists this clonotype with many counts. The genes are TRBV12-3 or TRBV12-4 and TRBJ2-5; 10 nucleotides align to TRBD2. The CDR3 covers 13 residues. With V trimmed by 7 bases and J by 12 bases, 11 bases remained unmatched. The CDR3 coding sequence is TGTGCCAGCAAGTCACTAGCGGGGTTTTGGAAGTACTTC. This gives the protein CASKSLAGFWKYF.

In the case of this clonotype: A much larger clone differs by one base, so this may be a read error. This rearrangement joins TRBV5-6 to TRBJ2-7; D unresolved. Trimming pared 0 bases from V and 1 base from J, leaving 11 bases between. This CDR3 comprises 15 residues. Per germline, CDR1 SGHDT and CDR2 YYEEEE. The CDR3 coding sequence is TGTGCCAGCAGCTTGGCCTCGGCCACATCCTACGAGCAGTACTTC. It specifies CASSLASATSYEQYF.

V gene TRBV27 combines with J gene TRBJ2-2; D gene uncertain. CDR1 and CDR2 (germline): MNHEY, SMNVEV (reference sequence). This CDR3 comprises 18 residues. V lost 0 bases and J 1 base, leaving 15 bases between the germline ends. The CDR3 loop is CASSLSVGSLLNTGELFF. CDR3 DNA sequence: TGTGCCAGCAGTTTATCGGTCGGCAGTCTTTTGAACACCGGGGAGCTGTTTTTT.

This clonotype was detected ten times or more. This chain links TRBV12-3 or TRBV12-4 with TRBJ2-7, with 8 bases matching TRBD2. The CDR3 covers 14 residues. J gave up 2 bases and V 4 bases, and 4 bases lay outside the gene matches. The CDR3 DNA is TGTGCCAGCAGTTCCCAAGCGGGAGCCTACGAGCAGTACTTC. It encodes CASSSQAGAYEQYF.

The chain employs TRBV4-1 and TRBJ2-3, with a tentative D call TRBD1 (7 bases). Between the trimmed V and J ends, which lost 0 bases and 1 base, there was a span of 20 bases. This CDR3 contains 19 residues. Germline-derived CDR1 and CDR2 are MGHRA and YSYEKL. The CDR3: CASSQERGRVGTGTDTQYF. For the CDR3, the DNA is TGCGCCAGCAGCCAAGAAAGGGGGCGAGTGGGGACTGGCACAGATACGCAGTATTTT.

This clonotype has a count of ten or more. V is TRBV7-2 and J is TRBJ2-1, with TRBD2 matching over 8 bases. The CDR3 has 15 amino acids. CDR1 is SGHTA and CDR2 is FQGNSA in the germline V gene. Trimming at V came to 5 bases and at J to 5 bases, leaving 8 bases not matched to a gene. The CDR3 DNA reads TGTGCCAGCAGCCGCGGACTAGCCCTTCACAATGAGCAGTTCTTC. This codes for CASSRGLALHNEQFF.

Many counts were recorded for this clonotype. V usage is TRBV5-1 and J usage is TRBJ2-1; D remains unclear. This CDR3 contains 15 residues. Trimming left V 4 bases short and J 5 bases short, with 16 bases between. Germline-derived CDR1 and CDR2 are SGHRS and YFSETQ. DNA of the CDR3: TGCGCCAGCAGCCCCAGACTGGATGGAAACAATGAGCAGTTCTTC. Translated: CASSPRLDGNNEQFF.

This clonotype showed up many times. CDR3 amino acids: CASSSPQGSGTEAFF. Here the CDR3 DNA reads TGCGCCAGCAGCTCCCCACAGGGTTCCGGCACTGAAGCTTTCTTT. The chain carries TRBV5-1 and TRBJ1-1; perhaps TRBD1 as D (6 bases). V gave up 3 bases and J gave up 4 bases, with 16 bases separating them. The germline CDR1 and CDR2 sequences are SGHRS and YFSETQ. This CDR3 region has 15 residues.

DNA for the CDR3: TGTGCCAGCAGTCGGGGAACAACCCTTAACTATGGCTACACCTTC. Amino acids: CASSRGTTLNYGYTF. The genes are TRBV6-1 and TRBJ1-2; D remains ambiguous. CDR1 MNHNS and CDR2 SASEGT come from the germline V gene. V was cut by 5 bases and J by 1 base, with 14 bases left in between. CDR3 length equals 15 residues.

As for this clonotype: An end of the junction differs from the germline gene, which may be a read error. The chain couples TRBV5-1 to TRBJ2-1, with TRBD1 matching over 7 bases. This CDR3 is built from 14 residues. Germline CDR1 and CDR2: SGHRS and YFSETQ. CDR3 amino acids: CAGSFKGTEDEQFF. As DNA, the CDR3 is TGCGCCGGCAGCTTTAAAGGGACAGAGGATGAGCAGTTCTTC.

This clonotype was picked up a small number of times. This chain links TRBV7-2 with TRBJ2-3; D gene uncertain. The germline V gene encodes CDR1 SGHTA and CDR2 FQGNSA. V lost 6 bases and J lost 7, with 23 bases in between. This CDR3 is 16 amino acids long. The CDR3: CASRDTLSQTINTQYF. Here the CDR3 DNA reads TGTGCCAGCAGAGATACACTATCCCAAACCATAAATACGCAGTATTTT.

This clonotype was detected only a few times. The chain combines TRBV3-1 with TRBJ2-6, with no clear D. The CDR3 sequence is 17 residues long. V was pared by 6 bases and J by 0 bases, with 15 bases between. Germline assignment: CDR1 LGHDT and CDR2 YNNKEL (reference sequence). The CDR3 region is CASSRGRESSGANVLTF. The CDR3 bases are TGTGCCAGCAGTCGAGGTAGGGAAAGCTCTGGGGCCAACGTCCTGACTTTC.

This clonotype has a count of ten or more. The V gene is TRBV20-1, the J gene TRBJ2-3, with 9 positions matching TRBD2. Germline V gives CDR1 DFQATT, CDR2 SNEGSKA (reference sequence). J was trimmed by 6 bases and V by 5 bases; bases with no gene match: 6. This CDR3 is built from 13 residues. The CDR3 nucleotides read TGCAGTGCTGCTCCCGGACTAGCGGATACGCAGTATTTT. This translates into CSAAPGLADTQYF.